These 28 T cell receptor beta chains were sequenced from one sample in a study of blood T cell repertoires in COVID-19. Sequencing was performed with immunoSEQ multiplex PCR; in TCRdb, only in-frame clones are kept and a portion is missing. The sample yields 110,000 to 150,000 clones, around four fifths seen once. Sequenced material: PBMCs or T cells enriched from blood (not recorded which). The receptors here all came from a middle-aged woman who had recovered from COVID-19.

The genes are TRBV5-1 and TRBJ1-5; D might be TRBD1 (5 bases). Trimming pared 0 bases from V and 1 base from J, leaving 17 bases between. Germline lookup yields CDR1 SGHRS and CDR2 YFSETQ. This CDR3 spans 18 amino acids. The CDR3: CASSLAPGGTLSNQPQHF. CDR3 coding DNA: TGCGCCAGCAGCTTGGCTCCGGGAGGGACTTTAAGCAATCAGCCCCAGCATTTT.

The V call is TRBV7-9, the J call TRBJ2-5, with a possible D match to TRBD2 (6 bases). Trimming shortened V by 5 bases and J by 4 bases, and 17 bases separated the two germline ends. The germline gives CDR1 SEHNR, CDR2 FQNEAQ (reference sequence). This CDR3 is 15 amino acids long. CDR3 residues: CASSPDWTGGETQYF. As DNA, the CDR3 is TGTGCCAGCAGCCCGGACTGGACCGGGGGAGAGACCCAGTACTTC.

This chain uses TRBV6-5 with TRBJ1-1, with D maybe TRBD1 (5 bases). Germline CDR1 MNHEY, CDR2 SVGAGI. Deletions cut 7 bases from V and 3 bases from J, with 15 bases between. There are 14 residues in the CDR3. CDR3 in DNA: TGTGCCAGCAATCCGAGAACGGGGGACACTGAAGCTTTCTTT. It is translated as CASNPRTGDTEAFF.

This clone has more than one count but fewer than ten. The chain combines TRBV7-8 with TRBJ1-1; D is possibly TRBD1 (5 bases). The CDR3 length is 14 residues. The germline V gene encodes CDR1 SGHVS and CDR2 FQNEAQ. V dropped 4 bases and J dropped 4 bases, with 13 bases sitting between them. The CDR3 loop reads CASSSYSGRTEAFF. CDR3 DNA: TGTGCCAGCAGCTCGTACTCAGGGCGCACTGAAGCTTTCTTT.

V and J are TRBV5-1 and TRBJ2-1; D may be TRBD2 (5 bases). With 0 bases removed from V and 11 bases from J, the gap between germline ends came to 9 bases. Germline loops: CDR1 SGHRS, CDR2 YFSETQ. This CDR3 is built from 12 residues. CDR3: CASSLGGEKQFF. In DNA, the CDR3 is TGCGCCAGCAGCTTGGGGGGAGAGAAGCAGTTCTTC.

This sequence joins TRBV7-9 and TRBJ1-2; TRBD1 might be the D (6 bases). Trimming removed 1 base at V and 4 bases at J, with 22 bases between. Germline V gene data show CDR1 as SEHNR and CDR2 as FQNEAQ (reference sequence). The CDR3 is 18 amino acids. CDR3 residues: CASSLGFSSPGHSYGYTF. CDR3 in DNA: TGTGCCAGCAGCTTAGGGTTTTCGTCGCCGGGACATAGCTATGGCTACACCTTC.

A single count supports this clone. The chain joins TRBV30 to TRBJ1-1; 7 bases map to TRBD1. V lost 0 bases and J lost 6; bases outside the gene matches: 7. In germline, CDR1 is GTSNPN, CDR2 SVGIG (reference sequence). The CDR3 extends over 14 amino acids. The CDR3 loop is CAWSVDRELAEAFF. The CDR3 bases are TGTGCCTGGAGTGTTGACAGGGAATTGGCTGAAGCTTTCTTT.

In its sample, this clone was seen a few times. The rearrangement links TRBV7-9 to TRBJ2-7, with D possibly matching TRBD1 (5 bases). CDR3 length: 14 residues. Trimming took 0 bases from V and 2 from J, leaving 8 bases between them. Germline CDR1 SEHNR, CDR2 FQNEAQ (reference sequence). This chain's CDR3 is CASSLAAGPYEQYF. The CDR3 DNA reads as TGTGCCAGCAGCTTAGCGGCAGGGCCCTACGAGCAGTACTTC.

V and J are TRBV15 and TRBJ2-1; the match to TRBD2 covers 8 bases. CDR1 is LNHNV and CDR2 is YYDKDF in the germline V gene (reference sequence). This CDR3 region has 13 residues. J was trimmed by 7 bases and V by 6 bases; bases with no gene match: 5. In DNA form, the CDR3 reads TGTGCCACCAGGGCGGGGGGCGTAAATGAGCAGTTCTTC. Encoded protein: CATRAGGVNEQFF.

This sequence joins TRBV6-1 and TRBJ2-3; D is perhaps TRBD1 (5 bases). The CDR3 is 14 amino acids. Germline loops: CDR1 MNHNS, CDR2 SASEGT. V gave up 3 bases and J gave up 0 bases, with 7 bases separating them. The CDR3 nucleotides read TGTGCCAGCAGTGAGGGGCCTAGCACAGATACGCAGTATTTT. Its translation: CASSEGPSTDTQYF.

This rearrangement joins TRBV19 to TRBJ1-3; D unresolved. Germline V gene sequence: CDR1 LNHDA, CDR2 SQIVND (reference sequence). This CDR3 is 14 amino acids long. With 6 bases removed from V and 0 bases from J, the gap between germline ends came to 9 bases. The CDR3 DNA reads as TGTGCCAGTAGGATAAGAGACTCTGGAAACACCATATATTTT. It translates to CASRIRDSGNTIYF.

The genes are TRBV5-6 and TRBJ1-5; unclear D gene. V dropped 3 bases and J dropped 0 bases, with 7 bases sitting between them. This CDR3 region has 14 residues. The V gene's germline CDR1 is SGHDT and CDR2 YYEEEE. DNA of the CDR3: TGTGCCAGCAGCTCACCACATAGCAATCAGCCCCAGCATTTT. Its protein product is CASSSPHSNQPQHF. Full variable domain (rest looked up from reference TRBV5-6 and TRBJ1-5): DAGVTQSPTHLIKTRGQQVTLRCSPKSGHDTVSWYQQALGQGPQFIFQYYEEEERQRGNFPDRFSGHQFPNYSSELNVNALLLGDSALYLCASSSPHSNQPQHFGDGTRLSIL.

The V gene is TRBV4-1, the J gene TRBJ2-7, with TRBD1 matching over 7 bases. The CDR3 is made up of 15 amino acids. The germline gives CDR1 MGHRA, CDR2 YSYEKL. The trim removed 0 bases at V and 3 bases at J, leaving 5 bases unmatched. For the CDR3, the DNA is TGCGCCAGCAGCCAAGATAAGGGACAGTACTACGAGCAGTACTTC. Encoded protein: CASSQDKGQYYEQYF.

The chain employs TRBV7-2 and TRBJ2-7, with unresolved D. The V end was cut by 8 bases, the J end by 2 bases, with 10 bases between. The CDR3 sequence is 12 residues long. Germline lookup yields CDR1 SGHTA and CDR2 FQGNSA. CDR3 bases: TGTGCCAGCGGGCCAAGCCCCTACGAGCAGTACTTC. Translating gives CASGPSPYEQYF.

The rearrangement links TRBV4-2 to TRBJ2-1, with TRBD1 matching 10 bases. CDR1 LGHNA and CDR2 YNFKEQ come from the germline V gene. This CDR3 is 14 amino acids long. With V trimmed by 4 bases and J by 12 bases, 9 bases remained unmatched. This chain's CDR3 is CASSRPGQGTLQFF. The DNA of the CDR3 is TGTGCCAGCAGCCGGCCGGGACAGGGGACTTTGCAGTTCTTC.

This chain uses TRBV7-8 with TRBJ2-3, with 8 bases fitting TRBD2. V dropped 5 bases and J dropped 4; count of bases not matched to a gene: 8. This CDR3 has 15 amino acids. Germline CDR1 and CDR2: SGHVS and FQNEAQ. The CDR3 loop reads CASSRGLAIADTQYF. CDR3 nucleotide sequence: TGTGCCAGCAGCCGAGGACTAGCTATAGCAGATACGCAGTATTTT.

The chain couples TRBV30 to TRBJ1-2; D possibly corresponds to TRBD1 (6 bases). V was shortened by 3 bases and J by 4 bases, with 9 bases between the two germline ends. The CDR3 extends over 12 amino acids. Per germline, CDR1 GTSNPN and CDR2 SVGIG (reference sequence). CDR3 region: CAWSTGSYGYTF. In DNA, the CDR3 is TGTGCCTGGAGCACAGGGAGCTATGGCTACACCTTC.

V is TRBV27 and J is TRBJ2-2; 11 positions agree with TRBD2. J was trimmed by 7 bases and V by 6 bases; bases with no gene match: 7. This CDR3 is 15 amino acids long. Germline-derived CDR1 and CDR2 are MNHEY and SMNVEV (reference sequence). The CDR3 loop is CASSLTSGSIGELFF. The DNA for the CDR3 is TGTGCCAGCAGCTTAACTAGCGGGAGTATCGGGGAGCTGTTTTTT.

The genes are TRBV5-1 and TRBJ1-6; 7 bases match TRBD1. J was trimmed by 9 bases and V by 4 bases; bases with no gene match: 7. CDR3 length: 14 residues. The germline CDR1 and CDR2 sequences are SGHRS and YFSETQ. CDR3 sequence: CASSAGQDSSPLHF. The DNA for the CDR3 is TGCGCCAGCAGCGCTGGACAGGACTCTTCACCCCTCCACTTT.

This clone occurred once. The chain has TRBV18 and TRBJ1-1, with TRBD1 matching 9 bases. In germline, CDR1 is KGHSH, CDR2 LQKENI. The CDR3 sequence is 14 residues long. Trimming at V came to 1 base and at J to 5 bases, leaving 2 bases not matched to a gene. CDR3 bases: TGTGCCAGCTCACCACGGACAGGGGAGACTGAAGCTTTCTTT. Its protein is CASSPRTGETEAFF.

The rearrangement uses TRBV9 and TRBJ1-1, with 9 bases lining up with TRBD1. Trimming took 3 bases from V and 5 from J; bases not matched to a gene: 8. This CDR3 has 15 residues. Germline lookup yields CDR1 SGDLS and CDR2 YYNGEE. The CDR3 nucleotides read TGTGCCAGCAGCGCCTCCGGGACAGGGTTGACTGAAGCTTTCTTT. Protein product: CASSASGTGLTEAFF.

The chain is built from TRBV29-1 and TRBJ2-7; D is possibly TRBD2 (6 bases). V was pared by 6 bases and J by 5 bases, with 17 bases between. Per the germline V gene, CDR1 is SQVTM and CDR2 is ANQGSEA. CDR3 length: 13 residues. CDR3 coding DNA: TGCAGCGTAGAACCCACTAGCAGTAACGAGCAGTACTTC. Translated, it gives CSVEPTSSNEQYF.

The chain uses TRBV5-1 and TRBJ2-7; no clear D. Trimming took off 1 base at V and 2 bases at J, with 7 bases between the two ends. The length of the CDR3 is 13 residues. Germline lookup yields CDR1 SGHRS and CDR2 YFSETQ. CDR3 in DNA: TGCGCCAGCAGCTTGTCTAGTCCCTACGAGCAGTACTTC. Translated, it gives CASSLSSPYEQYF.

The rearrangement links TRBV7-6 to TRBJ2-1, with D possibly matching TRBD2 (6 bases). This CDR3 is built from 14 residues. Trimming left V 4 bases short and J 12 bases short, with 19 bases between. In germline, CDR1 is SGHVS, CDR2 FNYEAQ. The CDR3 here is CASSSGLRLEGQFF. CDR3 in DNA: TGTGCCAGCAGCTCGGGACTCCGGCTAGAAGGGCAGTTCTTC.

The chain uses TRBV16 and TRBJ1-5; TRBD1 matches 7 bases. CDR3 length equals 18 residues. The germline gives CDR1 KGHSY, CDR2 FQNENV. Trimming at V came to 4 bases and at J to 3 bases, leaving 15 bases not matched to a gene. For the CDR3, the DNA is TGTGCCAGCAGCCCTCATGTGACGGACAGGAAAACCAATCAGCCCCAGCATTTT. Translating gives CASSPHVTDRKTNQPQHF. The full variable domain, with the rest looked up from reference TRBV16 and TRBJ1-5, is GEEVAQTPKHLVRGEGQKAKLYCAPIKGHSYVFWYQQVLKNEFKFLISFQNENVFDETGMPKERFSAKCLPNSPCSLEIQATKLEDSAVYFCASSPHVTDRKTNQPQHFGDGTRLSIL.

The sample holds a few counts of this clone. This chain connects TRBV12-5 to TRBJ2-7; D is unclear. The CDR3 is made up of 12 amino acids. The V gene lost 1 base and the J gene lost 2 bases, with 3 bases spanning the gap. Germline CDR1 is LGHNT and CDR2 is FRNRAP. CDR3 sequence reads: CASGLGAYEQYF. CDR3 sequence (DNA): TGTGCTAGTGGTTTGGGAGCCTACGAGCAGTACTTC.

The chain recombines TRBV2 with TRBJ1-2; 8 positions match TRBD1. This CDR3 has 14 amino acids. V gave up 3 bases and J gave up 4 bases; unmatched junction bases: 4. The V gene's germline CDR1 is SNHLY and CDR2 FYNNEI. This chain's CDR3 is CASSDRGPFYGYTF. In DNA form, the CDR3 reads TGTGCCAGCAGTGACAGGGGGCCGTTCTATGGCTACACCTTC.

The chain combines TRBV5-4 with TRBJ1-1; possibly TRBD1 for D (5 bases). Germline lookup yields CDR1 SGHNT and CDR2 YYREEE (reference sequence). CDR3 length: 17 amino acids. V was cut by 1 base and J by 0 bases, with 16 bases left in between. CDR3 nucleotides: TGTGCCAGCAGCTTGCGGCGACAGCGAAAAATGAACACTGAAGCTTTCTTT. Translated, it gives CASSLRRQRKMNTEAFF.